These 11 T cell receptor beta chains originate from one sample sequenced in a study of T cell responses to AZD1222 COVID-19 vaccine. Using immunoSEQ multiplex PCR, the repertoire was profiled, and TCRdb retains in-frame clones only, with some absent. This table holds 83,000 or so clones, about 83% found once. This specimen consisted of peripheral blood, obtained on day 0 of AZD1222 vaccination. The receptor set was obtained from an adult in good health.

This sequence joins TRBV15 and TRBJ2-1, with a tentative D call TRBD2 (6 bases). The germline V gene has CDR1 LNHNV and CDR2 YYDKDF (reference sequence). This CDR3 is built from 16 residues. The V gene lost 5 bases and the J gene lost 7 bases, with 21 bases spanning the gap. CDR3 in amino acids: CATSGGMKVPENEQFF. The CDR3 bases are TGTGCCACCAGCGGGGGGATGAAGGTCCCGGAAAATGAGCAGTTCTTC. The full variable domain, its missing parts supplied by reference TRBV15 and TRBJ2-1, is DAMVIQNPRYQVTQFGKPVTLSCSQTLNHNVMYWYQQKSSQAPKLLFHYYDKDFNNEADTPDNFQSRRPNTSFCFLDIRSPGLGDTAMYLCATSGGMKVPENEQFFGPGTRLTVL.

On this clone itself: Other DNA sequences in this specimen translate into the identical CDR3. The rearrangement uses TRBV2 and TRBJ1-5, with D possibly TRBD1 on 5 matching bases. From germline, CDR1 is SNHLY and CDR2 FYNNEI. The CDR3 covers 13 residues. Trimming removed 3 bases at V and 4 bases at J, with 7 bases between. The CDR3 DNA reads as TGTGCCAGCAGTGATGGGGGAAATCAGCCCCAGCATTTT. It specifies CASSDGGNQPQHF.

The chain joins TRBV19 to TRBJ2-3, with TRBD1 identical over 9 bases. The length of the CDR3 is 15 residues. Germline V CDR1 and CDR2: LNHDA, SQIVND (reference sequence). The V and J ends lost 7 bases and 4 bases, in that order; junction bases with no gene match: 9. CDR3 loop: CASTAGTGSADTQYF. The CDR3 bases are TGTGCCAGTACCGCCGGGACAGGGAGTGCAGATACGCAGTATTTT.

V is TRBV10-3 and J is TRBJ1-2, with a tentative D call TRBD1 (5 bases). Germline CDR1 reads ENHRY; CDR2 reads SYGVKD. Trimming cost V 3 bases and J 6 bases, with 14 bases left between them. The CDR3 sequence is 14 residues long. The CDR3 loop reads CAISDNGAYNGYTF. The CDR3, as DNA: TGTGCCATCAGTGACAATGGGGCGTACAATGGCTACACCTTC.

The chain links TRBV5-1 to TRBJ2-1; possible D gene TRBD2, 6 bases. From germline, CDR1 is SGHRS and CDR2 YFSETQ. The CDR3 length is 14 residues. V lost 3 bases and J 7 bases, leaving 14 bases between the germline ends. The CDR3 coding sequence is TGCGCCAGCAGCTCCACGACTAGTATGAATGAGCAGTTCTTC. This codes for CASSSTTSMNEQFF.

This chain uses TRBV10-2 with TRBJ2-1; D not resolved. Trimming removed 3 bases at V and 0 bases at J, with 9 bases between. This CDR3 contains 15 residues. The germline gives CDR1 WSHSY, CDR2 SAAADI. The CDR3 sequence is CASSDSQISYNEQFF. CDR3 coding DNA: TGCGCCAGCAGTGACTCACAGATCTCCTACAATGAGCAGTTCTTC.

The rearrangement uses TRBV7-9 and TRBJ2-3; no definite D call. The V gene lost 1 base and the J gene lost 0 bases, with 8 bases spanning the gap. CDR3 length: 15 residues. CDR1 and CDR2 (germline): SEHNR, FQNEAQ (reference sequence). The chain's CDR3 is CASSLVGGSTDTQYF. CDR3 DNA sequence: TGTGCCAGCAGCTTAGTCGGCGGAAGCACAGATACGCAGTATTTT.

V is TRBV9 and J is TRBJ1-2; D unclear. This CDR3 is built from 13 residues. CDR1 is SGDLS, CDR2 YYNGEE, per germline. Trimming stripped 0 bases from V and 6 bases from J, with 9 bases between. The DNA of the CDR3 is TGTGCCAGCAGCGTAGGGGTGGGTGATGGCTACACCTTC. This encodes CASSVGVGDGYTF.

This clone was counted a single time. The chain couples TRBV19 to TRBJ2-5; D may be TRBD2 (5 bases). Germline V CDR1 and CDR2: LNHDA, SQIVND (reference sequence). The CDR3 consists of 13 residues. Trimming took off 10 bases at V and 4 bases at J, with 16 bases between the two ends. The CDR3: CATQAASSETQYF. Here the CDR3 DNA reads TGTGCCACCCAAGCAGCTAGCTCAGAGACCCAGTACTTC.

The rearrangement links TRBV7-9 to TRBJ2-1; D is unclear. The CDR3 is 17 amino acids. Germline CDR1 and CDR2: SEHNR and FQNEAQ (reference sequence). Deletions cut 5 bases from V and 0 bases from J, with 17 bases between. The CDR3 nucleotides read TGTGCCAGCAGCGCCCGGTGGAACCCCGGCTCCTACAATGAGCAGTTCTTC. Residues: CASSARWNPGSYNEQFF.

The chain couples TRBV3-1 (or the pseudogene TRBV3-2) to TRBJ2-3, with 7 bases aligning to TRBD1. V shed 3 bases and J 2 bases; nucleotides not matched to a gene: 8. Germline CDR1 is LGHDT and CDR2 is YNNKEL (reference sequence). The CDR3 contains 16 residues. The CDR3 sequence is CASSQFDRAPTDTQYF. The CDR3 DNA is TGTGCCAGCAGCCAGTTTGACAGGGCCCCCACAGATACGCAGTATTTT.